The clone carrying this T cell receptor (beta chain) was seen once. The target antigen is unknown. With 60 Vbeta and 13 Jbeta primers, the PCR was carried out. The data were produced by immunoSEQ multiplex PCR, yet TCRdb's version contains in-frame clones alone and is incomplete. Of 110,000 to 150,000 clones detected, 65% to 80% appear once; the ten largest clones hold 3% to 4.5%. The germline CDR1 and CDR2 sequences are SGHNT and YYREEE (reference sequence). This CDR3 spans 14 amino acids. V shed 4 bases and J 6 bases; nucleotides not matched to a gene: 9. The data belong to a study of cytomegalovirus exposure and HLA in healthy donors. Overall study findings and caveats: In a later analysis, the majority of CMV-associated beta chains seemingly showed HLA restriction.

Sequenced sample: PBMCs. This chain joins TRBV5-4 and TRBJ2-5; 7 bases map to TRBD1. The TCR sequence derives from a male donor in good health and CMV-seronegative. The chain's CDR3 is CASSMTGTGKTQYF. The CDR3 nucleotides are TGTGCCAGCAGCATGACAGGGACGGGAAAGACCCAGTACTTC.